The present TCR beta chain was sequenced within a study of Graves' ophthalmopathy and Graves' hyperthyroidism. Looking at the study overall: Over 18 months of follow-up, stable hyperthyroidism required that no ophthalmopathy appear. Study observations and caveats: Built on 13 signatures, a model told ophthalmopathy apart from stable hyperthyroidism with 85% to 90% sensitivity and around 80% specificity.

Germline-derived CDR1 and CDR2 are DFQATT and SNEGSKA (reference sequence). There are 14 residues in the CDR3. Certain patients were not enrolled. These were patients with other autoimmune diseases, uncontrolled infections, pregnancy or lactation. Using RNA transcripts, the TCR beta CDR3 regions were amplified. HTBI primers were employed in first-round RT-PCR, then a second-round multiplex PCR followed. TCRdb fed the multiplex PCR reads into MiXCR, producing one record per CDR3 protein. This sample has around 1.1 million distinct CDR3 sequences, with about 38% found just once. Comment on this clonotype: The target antigen is unknown. This may arise from a read error, as a much more abundant clone is one base away.

The TCR originated in an adult man with Graves' hyperthyroidism. The rearrangement uses TRBV20-1 and TRBJ2-7, with TRBD1 matching 8 bases. Sequenced material: peripheral blood or thyroid tissue (not recorded which). CDR3 in DNA: TGCAGTGCTACCCCCGGACAGGGTGCCTACGAGCAGTGCTTC. Translation gives CSATPGQGAYEQCF.